The 25 T cell receptor beta chains below come from one sample, sequenced in a study of T cells in Graves' hyperthyroidism and ophthalmopathy. RNA transcripts yielded amplified TCR beta CDR3 regions. The primer set for the first-round RT-PCR of the TCR CDR3 was HTBI. TCRdb used MiXCR to reprocess the multiplex PCR reads, holding one entry per CDR3 protein. Here the sample spans 450,000 to 500,000 distinct CDR3 sequences, approximately 23% being singletons. Sequenced: blood. The receptor source for this set is a woman aged 70 to 79 with Graves' ophthalmopathy.

In its sample, this clonotype was seen a few times. V gene TRBV10-2 combines with J gene TRBJ2-1; D may be TRBD2 (6 bases). The CDR3 totals 15 residues. Germline loops: CDR1 WSHSY, CDR2 SAAADI. Trimming cost V 7 bases and J 2 bases, with 15 bases left between them. The DNA for the CDR3 is TGCGCCAGCACCTCCGGGACTCGACCCTACAATGAGCAGTTCTTC. Residues: CASTSGTRPYNEQFF.

Remarks on this clonotype: A much more abundant neighbour one base away suggests this may be a read error. J is TRBJ2-3 and V is TRBV28, with a tentative D call TRBD2 (5 bases). This CDR3 is 14 amino acids long. In germline, CDR1 is MDHEN, CDR2 SYDVKM. DNA of the CDR3: TGTGCCGCCAGCAGACGGTCTAGCACAGATATGCAGTATTTT. Translation gives CAASRRSSTDMQYF.

CDR3 DNA: TGTGCCATCAGTGAGCCTTTCCGGGCTAGCGGGAGAGGGGATGAGCAGTTCTTC. It is translated as CAISEPFRASGRGDEQFF. The V call is TRBV10-3, the J call TRBJ2-1, with 10 bases fitting TRBD2. The CDR3 consists of 18 residues. Germline CDR1 is ENHRY and CDR2 is SYGVKD. V was clipped by 2 bases and J by 8 bases; unmatched bases: 15.

This clonotype was found many times. The chain carries TRBV28 and TRBJ2-4; maybe TRBD2 (6 bases). V was cut by 8 bases and J by 0 bases, with 8 bases left in between. The germline V gene has CDR1 MDHEN and CDR2 SYDVKM. CDR3 length: 13 residues. The CDR3 spells CASVGLAKNIQYF. The CDR3 DNA follows: TGTGCCAGCGTGGGACTAGCCAAAAACATTCAGTACTTC.

Comment on this clonotype: Its ends do not fully match the called genes, so a read error is possible. V is TRBV7-6 and J is TRBJ2-2; either TRBD1 or TRBD2 may fit D (5 bases each). Germline CDR1 reads SGHVS; CDR2 reads FNYEAQ. The CDR3 runs 14 residues. The CDR3 here is CASRLEGTVGELFF. CDR3 sequence (DNA): TGTGCCAGCAGATTAGAGGGGACGGTCGGGGAGCTGTTTTTT.

The table lists this clonotype with a few counts. This chain links TRBV12-3 or TRBV12-4 with TRBJ2-7, with D perhaps matching TRBD1 or TRBD2 (7 bases each). Between the trimmed V and J ends, which lost 3 bases and 5 bases, there was a span of 14 bases. CDR3 size: 14 residues. The CDR3 nucleotides are TGTGCCAGCAGTTTTTGGGGAGGGGGCGACGAGCAGTACTTC. This gives the protein CASSFWGGGDEQYF.

The V gene is TRBV10-3, the J gene TRBJ1-5; the match to TRBD1 covers 12 bases. There are 15 residues in the CDR3. Germline V gene lookup returns CDR1 ENHRY and CDR2 SYGVKD. V trimming: 3 bases; J trimming: 7 bases; junction bases outside the gene matches: 4. The chain's CDR3 is CAISDGTGGLQPQHF. CDR3 coding DNA: TGTGCCATCAGTGACGGGACAGGGGGCCTACAGCCCCAGCATTTT.

The chain links TRBV5-6 to TRBJ2-1; TRBD2 agrees at 14 bases. J lost 6 bases, V lost 2 bases, and 7 bases had no gene match. The CDR3 sequence is 17 residues long. The germline V gene has CDR1 SGHDT and CDR2 YYEEEE. CDR3 region: CASSFPGLAGAGNEQFF. CDR3 DNA sequence: TGTGCCAGCAGCTTTCCGGGACTAGCGGGAGCAGGCAATGAGCAGTTCTTC.

This chain joins TRBV7-3 and TRBJ2-5, with D maybe TRBD2 (5 bases). Germline V gene sequence: CDR1 SGHTA, CDR2 FQGTGA. CDR3 length: 14 amino acids. V was shortened by 5 bases and J by 5 bases, with 15 bases between the two germline ends. The CDR3 spells CASSPRGGSETQYF. The CDR3 coding sequence is TGTGCCAGCAGCCCGCGAGGAGGCTCGGAGACCCAGTACTTC.

This clonotype was picked up a small number of times. The chain uses TRBV6-5 and TRBJ1-2; D might be TRBD1 (5 bases). The CDR3 length is 12 residues. Trimming pared 2 bases from V and 8 bases from J, leaving 9 bases between. CDR1 is MNHEY and CDR2 is SVGAGI in the germline V gene. CDR3 residues: CASSYQGGGYTF. The CDR3 DNA sequence: TGTGCCAGCAGTTACCAGGGCGGAGGCTACACCTTC.

This clonotype has more than one count but fewer than ten. This sequence joins TRBV30 and TRBJ2-7; the D gene is possibly TRBD1 (6 bases). V was shortened by 0 bases and J by 3 bases, with 12 bases between the two germline ends. The CDR3 has 14 amino acids. Germline V gene data show CDR1 as GTSNPN and CDR2 as SVGIG (reference sequence). CDR3 in DNA: TGTGCCTGGAGTGTACAAGGGGGTAGCTACGAGCAGTACTTC. It translates to CAWSVQGGSYEQYF.

This chain links TRBV7-2 with TRBJ2-5, with D hard to call. The CDR3 extends over 12 amino acids. V was pared by 3 bases and J by 6 bases, with 8 bases between. Germline V gene sequence: CDR1 SGHTA, CDR2 FQGNSA. The CDR3 coding sequence is TGTGCCAGCAGCTTCTTTGCTCAGACCCAGTACTTC. This sequence encodes CASSFFAQTQYF.

Concerning this clonotype itself: Because the CDR3 is missing its conserved closing phenylalanine or tryptophan, this is likely a read error. CDR3 bases: TGTGCCAGCAGCTTGGCTAGCGGGAGTCCCTACGAGCAGTACCTC. As protein: CASSLASGSPYEQYL. This chain joins TRBV7-2 and TRBJ2-7; 10 bases align to TRBD2. Trimming cost V 3 bases and J 2 bases; bases outside gene matches: 4. CDR3 length equals 15 residues. Germline lookup yields CDR1 SGHTA and CDR2 FQGNSA.

The V and J genes are TRBV2 and TRBJ1-4, with 7 bases that match TRBD1. Germline assignment: CDR1 SNHLY and CDR2 FYNNEI. The CDR3 consists of 14 residues. V shed 4 bases and J 5 bases; nucleotides not matched to a gene: 4. DNA for the CDR3: TGTGCCAGCAGTGTGCAGGGGGTAAATGAAAAACTGTTTTTT. Translated: CASSVQGVNEKLFF.

This clonotype has a count of ten or more. The V and J genes are TRBV9 and TRBJ2-7; either TRBD1 or TRBD2 may fit D (5 bases each). Trimming cost V 4 bases and J 0 bases, with 11 bases left between them. Looked up from germline, CDR1 is SGDLS and CDR2 is YYNGEE. The CDR3 consists of 14 residues. CDR3 coding DNA: TGTGCCAGCAGCCGGGACGCCAGCTCCTACGAGCAGTACTTC. Protein sequence: CASSRDASSYEQYF. Complete variable domain (other parts from reference TRBV9 and TRBJ2-7): DSGVTQTPKHLITATGQRVTLRCSPRSGDLSVYWYQQSLDQGLQFLIQYYNGEERAKGNILERFSAQQFPDLHSELNLSSLELGDSALYFCASSRDASSYEQYFGPGTRLTVT.

The rearrangement uses TRBV27 and TRBJ2-7; tentatively, D is TRBD1 (6 bases). V lost 2 bases, J lost 2 bases, and 13 bases lay in between. Looked up from germline, CDR1 is MNHEY and CDR2 is SMNVEV (reference sequence). The CDR3 consists of 15 residues. Written as DNA, the CDR3 is TGTGCCAGCAGTTTAATGCAGGGGACAACCTACGAGCAGTACTTC. Protein sequence: CASSLMQGTTYEQYF.

A note on this clonotype: A read error may account for a junction end that differs from germline. The gene calls are TRBV5-1 and TRBJ2-1, with TRBD2 matching 10 bases. The germline V gene has CDR1 SGHRS and CDR2 YFSETQ. The CDR3 loop spans 17 amino acids. The CDR3 DNA is TGTGCCAGCAGCTTGGGGTCTAGCGGGAGCTCCTACAATGAGCAGTTCTTC. It specifies CASSLGSSGSSYNEQFF. Full variable domain (remainder filled in from reference TRBV5-1 and TRBJ2-1): KAGVTQTPRYLIKTRGQQVTLSCSPISGHRSVSWYQQTPGQGLQFLFEYFSETQRNKGNFPGRFSGRQFSNSRSEMNVSTLELGDSALYLCASSLGSSGSSYNEQFFGPGTRLTVL.

This clonotype was detected a few times. The chain links TRBV7-9 to TRBJ2-1, with TRBD2 matching over 8 bases. The CDR3 runs 16 residues. Germline V gives CDR1 SEHNR, CDR2 FQNEAQ (reference sequence). With V trimmed by 5 bases and J by 0 bases, 6 bases remained unmatched. CDR3 sequence reads: CASSPTGTSSYNEQFF. The CDR3 DNA follows: TGTGCCAGCAGCCCAACCGGGACTAGCTCCTACAATGAGCAGTTCTTC.

This clonotype was detected only a few times. This chain uses TRBV4-3 with TRBJ2-7; 7 nucleotides align to TRBD1. V lost 2 bases, J lost 7 bases, and 11 bases stayed unmatched. This CDR3 contains 15 residues. Germline V gives CDR1 LGHNA, CDR2 YSLEER. CDR3 sequence reads: CASSQLYRDSREQYF. CDR3 DNA: TGCGCCAGCAGCCAACTATACCGGGACAGTCGAGAGCAGTACTTC.

At least ten counts were recorded for this clonotype. V usage is TRBV7-9 and J usage is TRBJ1-1; D possibly corresponds to TRBD1 (5 bases). V dropped 2 bases and J dropped 0 bases, with 10 bases sitting between them. In germline, CDR1 is SEHNR, CDR2 FQNEAQ (reference sequence). The CDR3 runs to 15 residues. Here the CDR3 reads CASSLSGTVNTEAFF. DNA for the CDR3: TGTGCCAGCAGCTTATCCGGGACTGTGAACACTGAAGCTTTCTTT.

The sample holds a few counts of this clonotype. The DNA of the CDR3 is TGCAGTGCTACCGGGACAGGAGACTACGAGCAGTACTTC. Amino acids: CSATGTGDYEQYF. The chain combines TRBV20-1 with TRBJ2-7; 8 nucleotides line up with TRBD1. With V trimmed by 4 bases and J by 3 bases, 5 bases remained unmatched. This CDR3 is built from 13 residues. Germline CDR1 is DFQATT and CDR2 is SNEGSKA (reference sequence).

The rearrangement links TRBV5-5 to TRBJ2-1; no clear D. This CDR3 spans 15 amino acids. V lost 0 bases and J lost 9, with 16 bases in between. CDR1 SGHKS and CDR2 YYEKEE come from the germline V gene (reference sequence). DNA of the CDR3: TGTGCCAGCAGCTTGGAAGAGGATTACTTGGGTGAGCAGTTCTTC. This sequence encodes CASSLEEDYLGEQFF.

This clonotype was counted only a few times. This chain uses TRBV3-1 with TRBJ1-1, with D tentatively TRBD1 (5 bases). V was pared by 6 bases and J by 6 bases, with 23 bases between. This CDR3 comprises 16 residues. Germline V gene lookup returns CDR1 LGHDT and CDR2 YNNKEL (reference sequence). The CDR3 nucleotides are TGTGCCAGCAGTCCTCTTACCGGGACCCAAGGTGCTGAAGCTTTCTTT. As protein: CASSPLTGTQGAEAFF.

In its sample, this clonotype was seen a few times. The chain joins TRBV13 to TRBJ2-5; 9 bases align to TRBD2. From germline, CDR1 is PRHDT and CDR2 FYEKMQ (reference sequence). CDR3 length equals 14 residues. Losses at the gene ends were 5 bases for V and 2 bases for J; bases not matched to a gene: 3. The CDR3 DNA reads as TGTGCCAGCAGCCAGCGGGGGGAACAAGAGACCCAGTACTTC. It codes for CASSQRGEQETQYF.

This clonotype occurred many times. This chain connects TRBV6-1 to TRBJ1-2, with TRBD1 matching 7 bases. The V gene end was trimmed by 5 bases and the J gene end by 5 bases; junction bases not matched to a gene: 14. Germline CDR1 MNHNS, CDR2 SASEGT. CDR3 length: 16 amino acids. As DNA, the CDR3 is TGTGCCAGCAGTCCAACCAGCAGGGGGGAACAGTATGGCTACACCTTC. Translation: CASSPTSRGEQYGYTF.